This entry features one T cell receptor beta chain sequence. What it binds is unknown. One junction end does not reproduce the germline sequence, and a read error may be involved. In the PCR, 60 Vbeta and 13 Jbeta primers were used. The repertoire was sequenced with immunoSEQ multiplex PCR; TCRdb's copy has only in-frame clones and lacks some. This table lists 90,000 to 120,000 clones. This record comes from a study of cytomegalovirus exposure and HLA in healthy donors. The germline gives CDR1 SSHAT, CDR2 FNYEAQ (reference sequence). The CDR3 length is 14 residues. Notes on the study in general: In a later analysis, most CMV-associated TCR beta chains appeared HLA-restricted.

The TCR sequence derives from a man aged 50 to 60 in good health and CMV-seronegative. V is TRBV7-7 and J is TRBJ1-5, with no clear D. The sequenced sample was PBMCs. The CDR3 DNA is TGTGCTAGCAGCTTTTTTTTATACACTCAGCCCCAGCATTTT. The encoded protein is CASSFFLYTQPQHF.